Shown below are 27 T cell receptor beta chains from a single sample sequenced in a study of blood T cell repertoires in COVID-19 (dated by TCRdb to the early 2020s). The method behind the library was the immunoSEQ multiplex PCR assay. TCRdb provides this immuneACCESS table in a form limited to in-frame rearrangements. Some clones are lacking; in checked studies, under half of them reflect an unresolved V gene, and why the rest are absent is not known. In all, the sample holds approximately 120,000 clones, and about four fifths of those were seen once. The ten largest clones add up to roughly a fifth of the sample. The sample was peripheral blood. All receptors derive from an elderly man with acute or convalescent COVID-19.

The rearrangement links TRBV12-1 to TRBJ2-1; no check of the table's D call, TRBD2, against the DNA was made. TRBV12-1 is labeled a pseudogene. The CDR3 consists of 17 residues. CDR3 DNA: TGTGCCAGCCGCCGGAGCCAATGGGTAGCGGGGGACAATGAGCAGTTCTTC. Residues: CASRRSQWVAGDNEQFF.

CDR3 sequence: CAIFRQGPNYGYTF. In nucleotides, the CDR3 is TGTGCCATATTTCGACAGGGCCCTAACTATGGCTACACCTTC. This chain joins TRBV10-3 and TRBJ1-2; the match to TRBD1 covers 7 bases. The CDR3 length is 14 residues. Trimming cost V 9 bases and J 0 bases; bases outside gene matches: 7. The V gene's germline CDR1 is ENHRY and CDR2 SYGVKD.

The chain joins TRBV14 to TRBJ2-5; TRBD2 agrees at 8 bases. The V and J ends lost 1 base and 2 bases, in that order; junction bases with no gene match: 6. The CDR3 contains 16 residues. Germline assignment: CDR1 SGHDN and CDR2 FVKESK. DNA for the CDR3: TGTGCCAGCAGCCAAGGACTAGCGATAGGTCAAGAGACCCAGTACTTC. Its protein product is CASSQGLAIGQETQYF. Based on the CDR3 plus reference TRBV14 and TRBJ2-5, the full variable domain is EAGVTQFPSHSVIEKGQTVTLRCDPISGHDNLYWYRRVMGKEIKFLLHFVKESKQDESGMPNNRFLAERTGGTYSTLKVQPAELEDSGVYFCASSQGLAIGQETQYFGPGTRLLVL.

The chain couples TRBV6-5 to TRBJ2-7; TRBD1 matches at 10 bases. Germline V lookup: CDR1 MNHEY, CDR2 SVGAGI. This CDR3 has 15 amino acids. V was clipped by 2 bases and J by 6 bases; unmatched bases: 7. The CDR3 spells CASSYQGQGWSEQYF. CDR3 nucleotides: TGTGCCAGCAGTTACCAGGGACAGGGGTGGTCCGAGCAGTACTTC.

J is TRBJ2-7 and V is TRBV28; unclear D gene. V gave up 4 bases and J gave up 3 bases, with 13 bases separating them. The CDR3 spans 14 residues. Germline V CDR1 and CDR2: MDHEN, SYDVKM. The CDR3 DNA reads as TGTGCCAGCAGTTCAACCCGACTGGGCTACGAGCAGTACTTC. It encodes CASSSTRLGYEQYF.

The rearrangement links TRBV5-6 to TRBJ2-3; TRBD1 matches 10 bases. J was trimmed by 4 bases and V by 4 bases; bases with no gene match: 6. There are 15 residues in the CDR3. Germline values: CDR1 SGHDT, CDR2 YYEEEE. In DNA form, the CDR3 reads TGTGCCAGCAGCCCCGGACAGGGGGTCTCAGATACGCAGTATTTT. Translating gives CASSPGQGVSDTQYF.

CDR3 sequence reads: CASTLRDRNQPQHF. Written as DNA, the CDR3 is TGTGCCAGCACCCTCCGGGACAGAAATCAGCCCCAGCATTTT. The rearrangement joins TRBV28 to TRBJ1-5; TRBD1 matches 7 bases. The V gene end was trimmed by 7 bases and the J gene end by 4 bases; junction bases not matched to a gene: 7. Germline V lookup: CDR1 MDHEN, CDR2 SYDVKM. The CDR3 contains 14 residues.

The CDR3 spells CASSLAHDRGRYEQYF. DNA of the CDR3: TGTGCCAGCAGCTTAGCCCATGACAGGGGGCGGTACGAGCAGTACTTC. This chain uses TRBV7-8 with TRBJ2-7; TRBD1 matches 10 bases. CDR1 and CDR2 from the germline V gene are SGHVS and FQNEAQ. J gave up 4 bases and V 0 bases, and 6 bases lay outside the gene matches. This CDR3 is 16 amino acids long.

The gene calls are TRBV19 and TRBJ1-5, with D hard to call. Between the trimmed V and J ends, which lost 3 bases and 11 bases, there was a span of 11 bases. Per the germline V gene, CDR1 is LNHDA and CDR2 is SQIVND (reference sequence). The CDR3 is made up of 12 amino acids. The CDR3, as DNA: TGTGCCAGTAGTATGGAGGGAAGAACCCAGCATTTT. It encodes CASSMEGRTQHF.

The CDR3 nucleotides read TGCGCCAGCAGCCAACTCAGGGATTTTGTAACACCCCTCCACTTT. Translation gives CASSQLRDFVTPLHF. The chain recombines TRBV4-1 with TRBJ1-6; the D gene is possibly TRBD1 (5 bases). CDR3 length equals 15 residues. Germline V gene data show CDR1 as MGHRA and CDR2 as YSYEKL. The germline V and J ends were trimmed by 2 bases and 11 bases, with 16 bases remaining between them.

The chain carries TRBV2 and TRBJ1-1; the D is unclear. Trimming stripped 7 bases from V and 1 base from J, with 10 bases between. The CDR3 covers 13 residues. CDR1 is SNHLY and CDR2 is FYNNEI in the germline V gene. CDR3 coding DNA: TGTGCCAGCACCCGAGGTTGGAACACTGAAGCTTTCTTT. This gives the protein CASTRGWNTEAFF. The whole variable domain, filled in from reference TRBV2 and TRBJ1-1, reads EPEVTQTPSHQVTQMGQEVILRCVPISNHLYFYWYRQILGQKVEFLVSFYNNEISEKSEIFDDQFSVERPDGSNFTLKIRSTKLEDSAMYFCASTRGWNTEAFFGQGTRLTVV.

This chain uses TRBV9 with TRBJ2-1; 10 bases align to TRBD2. Germline V gene data show CDR1 as SGDLS and CDR2 as YYNGEE. The CDR3 has 15 amino acids. V was pared by 3 bases and J by 4 bases, with 4 bases of the junction left unmatched. Here the CDR3 reads CASSATSGVYNEQFF. DNA for the CDR3: TGTGCCAGCAGCGCAACTAGCGGGGTTTACAATGAGCAGTTCTTC.

The count of this clone is one. The chain uses TRBV7-9 and TRBJ2-1, with TRBD1 matching 7 bases. The germline V gene encodes CDR1 SEHNR and CDR2 FQNEAQ (reference sequence). The trim removed 8 bases at V and 2 bases at J, leaving 9 bases unmatched. The CDR3 loop spans 15 amino acids. CDR3 nucleotides: TGTGCCAGCTCCGTCGGACAGGTCCCCTACAATGAGCAGTTCTTC. Protein product: CASSVGQVPYNEQFF.

The V call is TRBV27, the J call TRBJ2-3; 9 bases match TRBD1. V was clipped by 7 bases and J by 1 base; unmatched bases: 3. CDR1 is MNHEY and CDR2 is SMNVEV in the germline V gene (reference sequence). This CDR3 spans 14 amino acids. This chain's CDR3 is CASMRTGGTDTQYF. The CDR3, as DNA: TGTGCCAGCATGAGGACAGGGGGCACAGATACGCAGTATTTT.

This clone was counted once. This chain joins TRBV7-8 and TRBJ2-5; D is ambiguous. The CDR3 contains 12 residues. Germline values: CDR1 SGHVS, CDR2 FQNEAQ. V lost 5 bases, J lost 5 bases, and 9 bases lay in between. The CDR3 nucleotides are TGTGCCAGCAGCCCTACCATTGAGACCCAGTACTTC. It yields the protein CASSPTIETQYF.

The gene calls are TRBV9 and TRBJ2-6; a possible D gene is TRBD1 (6 bases). The V gene lost 4 bases and the J gene lost 4 bases, with 18 bases spanning the gap. The CDR3 consists of 17 residues. CDR1 and CDR2 (germline): SGDLS, YYNGEE. The CDR3 nucleotides are TGTGCCAGCAGCAAAAGGGGGAAGGTGTCCGGGGCCAACGTCCTGACTTTC. Protein product: CASSKRGKVSGANVLTF.

The chain uses TRBV9 and TRBJ1-3, with 7 positions matching TRBD1. CDR3 length: 15 residues. Germline CDR1 is SGDLS and CDR2 is YYNGEE. J gave up 3 bases and V 3 bases, and 6 bases lay outside the gene matches. The chain's CDR3 is CASSGDRDFGNTIYF. The DNA of the CDR3 is TGTGCCAGCAGCGGCGACAGGGACTTTGGAAACACCATATATTTT.

The rearrangement links TRBV5-1 to TRBJ1-1, with D perhaps TRBD1 (5 bases). There are 16 residues in the CDR3. V dropped 0 bases and J dropped 1 base, with 13 bases sitting between them. Germline CDR1 reads SGHRS; CDR2 reads YFSETQ. CDR3 loop: CASSLGQGGGNTEAFF. The DNA for the CDR3 is TGCGCCAGCAGCTTGGGGCAGGGCGGGGGGAACACTGAAGCTTTCTTT.

This clone was recorded a few times. This CDR3 is also generated by other DNA sequences in the sample. The J gene is TRBJ1-1, the V gene TRBV10-3; perhaps TRBD1 as D (6 bases). CDR1 and CDR2 (germline): ENHRY, SYGVKD. The CDR3 contains 12 residues. V shed 5 bases and J shed 5 bases, with 9 bases lying between them. This CDR3 is CAISTQGTEAFF. CDR3 sequence (DNA): TGTGCCATCAGTACACAGGGAACTGAAGCTTTCTTT.

The chain recombines TRBV3-1 (or the pseudogene TRBV3-2) with TRBJ2-1; 15 positions agree with TRBD2. Germline CDR1 and CDR2: LGHDT and YNNKEL (reference sequence). The CDR3 is 18 residues long. J gave up 4 bases and V 1 base, and 5 bases lay outside the gene matches. This CDR3 reads CASSQARTSGGVYNEQFF. In DNA, the CDR3 is TGTGCCAGCAGCCAAGCCCGGACTAGCGGGGGGGTGTACAATGAGCAGTTCTTC.

A remark on this clone: A much larger clone lies a single base off, so this may be a read error. The V gene is TRBV28, the J gene TRBJ2-7; D is possibly TRBD2 (6 bases). The length of the CDR3 is 12 residues. The germline V gene encodes CDR1 MDHEN and CDR2 SYDVKM. Trimming removed 5 bases at V and 2 bases at J, with 7 bases between. The CDR3 nucleotides read TGTGCCAGCAGTCCGGGGGCCTACGAGCAGTACTTC. Residues: CASSPGAYEQYF.

The chain employs TRBV3-1 (or the pseudogene TRBV3-2) and TRBJ1-5; D not certain. Germline CDR1 and CDR2: LGHDT and YNNKEL (reference sequence). V gave up 1 base and J gave up 2 bases, with 9 bases separating them. The CDR3 is made up of 15 amino acids. The CDR3 region has the DNA TGTGCCAGCAGCCAAGGACACCAGGGCAATCAGCCCCAGCATTTT. Its translation is CASSQGHQGNQPQHF.

This rearrangement joins TRBV2 to TRBJ1-4, with a tentative D call TRBD1 (5 bases). Looked up from germline, CDR1 is SNHLY and CDR2 is FYNNEI. This CDR3 has 17 amino acids. Trimming removed 3 bases from V and 8 bases from J, with 22 bases in between. CDR3 residues: CASSESRETKTGEKLFF. The DNA for the CDR3 is TGTGCCAGCAGTGAGAGCAGGGAAACGAAAACCGGGGAAAAACTGTTTTTT.

This chain connects TRBV10-3 to TRBJ2-2; 9 bases are a match to TRBD2. V was pared by 2 bases and J by 1 base, with 8 bases of the junction left unmatched. This CDR3 contains 18 residues. Germline V lookup: CDR1 ENHRY, CDR2 SYGVKD. CDR3 sequence (DNA): TGTGCCATCAGTGAGCGGGCTAGCGGGGCGCGGAACACCGGGGAGCTGTTTTTT. Protein product: CAISERASGARNTGELFF.

This rearrangement joins TRBV28 to TRBJ2-7, with 7 bases aligning to TRBD2. CDR3 size: 14 residues. CDR1 MDHEN and CDR2 SYDVKM come from the germline V gene. The V gene end was trimmed by 7 bases and the J gene end by 3 bases; junction bases not matched to a gene: 9. The CDR3 region is CASTRGGFNYEQYF. Written as DNA, the CDR3 is TGTGCCAGCACTCGGGGAGGGTTTAACTACGAGCAGTACTTC.

The CDR3 DNA is TGTGCCAGCAGCTTGCAGGGGTCCTACAATGAGCAGTTCTTC. Amino acids: CASSLQGSYNEQFF. This rearrangement joins TRBV11-3 to TRBJ2-1; possibly TRBD1 for D (6 bases). With 3 bases removed from V and 1 base from J, the gap between germline ends came to 7 bases. The CDR3 length is 14 residues. CDR1 is SGHNT, CDR2 YENEEA, per germline.

The J gene is TRBJ2-3, the V gene TRBV19; D may be TRBD1 (6 bases). The CDR3 covers 14 residues. Germline loops: CDR1 LNHDA, CDR2 SQIVND (reference sequence). Trimming pared 10 bases from V and 5 bases from J, leaving 19 bases between. The CDR3 reads CATTDRSTGDTQYF. The CDR3 bases are TGTGCCACAACCGACAGGTCGACGGGAGATACGCAGTATTTT.